The TCR beta chain under discussion was sequenced for a study of cytomegalovirus exposure and HLA in healthy donors. The PCR had 60 Vbeta and 13 Jbeta primers. The protocol was immunoSEQ multiplex PCR, while the TCRdb copy is restricted to in-frame clones and leaves out a portion. The sample carries 85,000 to 100,000 clones, roughly 80% recorded once. V shed 6 bases, J shed 1 base, and the junction held 6 bases outside the gene matches. In germline, CDR1 is SGHKS, CDR2 YYEKEE (reference sequence). The CDR3 is 15 amino acids. This TCR derives from a man aged 40-55 years in good health and CMV-seropositive. The chain combines TRBV5-5 with TRBJ2-2; TRBD2 aligns across 7 bases. The sample comprised PBMCs. CDR3 sequence: CASIKSGENTGELFF. CDR3 sequence (DNA): TGTGCCAGCATAAAGAGCGGGGAGAACACCGGGGAGCTGTTTTTT.